This TCR beta chain was captured by sequencing in a study of blood T cell repertoires in COVID-19. The overall study: PBMCs, B-cell-depleted T cells, or T cells provided the cDNA or gDNA that made up the material.

Sequencing used immunoSEQ multiplex PCR; TCRdb keeps in-frame clones, though not all of them. The sample carries 210,000 or so clones, about nine tenths recorded once. This TCR derives from a woman aged 45-65 years with acute or convalescent COVID-19. Sequencing used peripheral blood.

CDR3 nucleotide sequence: TGTGCCAGCCGGAGTCGGACAGGGGACCACTACGAGCAGTACTTC. It encodes CASRSRTGDHYEQYF. The rearrangement joins TRBV6-5 to TRBJ2-7, with 9 bases fitting TRBD1. CDR1 and CDR2 (germline): MNHEY, SVGAGI. CDR3 length: 15 residues. J gave up 3 bases and V 8 bases, and 11 bases lay outside the gene matches.